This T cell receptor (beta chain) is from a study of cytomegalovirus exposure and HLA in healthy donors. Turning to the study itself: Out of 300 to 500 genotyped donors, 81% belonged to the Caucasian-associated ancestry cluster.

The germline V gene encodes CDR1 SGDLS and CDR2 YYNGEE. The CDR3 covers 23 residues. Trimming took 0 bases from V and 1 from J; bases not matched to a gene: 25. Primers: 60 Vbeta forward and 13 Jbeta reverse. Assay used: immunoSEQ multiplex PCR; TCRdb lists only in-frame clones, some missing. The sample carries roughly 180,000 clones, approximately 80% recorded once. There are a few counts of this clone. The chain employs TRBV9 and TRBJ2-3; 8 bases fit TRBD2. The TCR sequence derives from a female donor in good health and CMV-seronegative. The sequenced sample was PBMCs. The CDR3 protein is CASSVAVPGSGGPSFPRTDTQYF. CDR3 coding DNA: TGTGCCAGCAGCGTAGCAGTTCCTGGCTCGGGAGGGCCATCGTTTCCTCGCACAGATACGCAGTATTTT.